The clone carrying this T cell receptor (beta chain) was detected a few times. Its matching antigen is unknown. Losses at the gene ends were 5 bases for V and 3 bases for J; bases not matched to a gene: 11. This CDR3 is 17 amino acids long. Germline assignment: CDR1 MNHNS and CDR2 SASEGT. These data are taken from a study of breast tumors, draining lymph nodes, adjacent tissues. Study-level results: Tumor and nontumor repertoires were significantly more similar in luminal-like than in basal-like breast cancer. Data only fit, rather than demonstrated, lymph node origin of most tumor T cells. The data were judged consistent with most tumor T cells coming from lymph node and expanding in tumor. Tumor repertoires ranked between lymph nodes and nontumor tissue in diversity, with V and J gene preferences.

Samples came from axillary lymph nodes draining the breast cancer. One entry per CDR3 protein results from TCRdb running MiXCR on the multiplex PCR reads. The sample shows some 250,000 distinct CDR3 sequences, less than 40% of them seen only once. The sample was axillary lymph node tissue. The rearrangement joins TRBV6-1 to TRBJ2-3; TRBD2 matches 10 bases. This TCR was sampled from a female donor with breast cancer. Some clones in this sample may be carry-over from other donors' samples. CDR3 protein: CASSPNPAGGITDTQYF. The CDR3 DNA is TGTGCCAGCAGTCCCAATCCAGCGGGGGGGATAACAGATACGCAGTATTTT.